The 15 T cell receptor beta chains in this list originate from one sample, sequenced in a study of T cell changes during pregnancy in multiple sclerosis. Sequenced by immunoSEQ multiplex PCR; TCRdb stores in-frame clones only, minus some. In the table there are approximately 130,000 clones, about 96% of which are singletons. This specimen consisted of peripheral blood, obtained after pregnancy. The receptor source for this set is a female donor with multiple sclerosis, enrolled in a pregnancy study.

In this sample, this clone turned up once. The gene calls are TRBV4-1 and TRBJ2-3; the D is unclear. The length of the CDR3 is 15 residues. Germline lookup yields CDR1 MGHRA and CDR2 YSYEKL. The ends were cut back, 4 bases at V and 5 bases at J, with 16 bases in the middle. The CDR3 region is CASSLNAGRLDTQYF. Here the CDR3 DNA reads TGCGCCAGCAGCCTTAATGCAGGAAGGCTAGATACGCAGTATTTT.

The chain carries TRBV9 and TRBJ2-7; 7 nucleotides line up with TRBD1. Germline-derived CDR1 and CDR2 are SGDLS and YYNGEE. The junction had 10 bases not matched to a gene; V was cut back by 4 bases and J by 0 bases. The CDR3 has 16 amino acids. Written as DNA, the CDR3 is TGTGCCAGCAGCCCAGACACAGGGGCTCCCTCCTACGAGCAGTACTTC. This encodes CASSPDTGAPSYEQYF.

The V gene is TRBV28, the J gene TRBJ1-1, with 8 bases that match TRBD1. This CDR3 region has 15 residues. Per the germline V gene, CDR1 is MDHEN and CDR2 is SYDVKM. The V gene end was trimmed by 2 bases and the J gene end by 4 bases; junction bases not matched to a gene: 6. The CDR3 DNA sequence: TGTGCCAGCAGTTTAGGACAGGGTATGTTCACTGAAGCTTTCTTT. It specifies CASSLGQGMFTEAFF.

V usage is TRBV18 and J usage is TRBJ2-3, with D perhaps TRBD1 (6 bases). CDR1 and CDR2 (germline): KGHSH, LQKENI. V was cut by 5 bases and J by 0 bases, with 12 bases left in between. The CDR3 sequence is 15 residues long. CDR3 region: CASSNRGQSTDTQYF. For the CDR3, the DNA is TGTGCCAGCTCAAATCGAGGACAGAGCACAGATACGCAGTATTTT.

This clone was seen once. This chain uses TRBV2 with TRBJ2-1, with 9 bases matching TRBD2. After removal of 10 bases from V and 1 base from J, the junction contained 14 bases not matched to a gene. Per the germline V gene, CDR1 is SNHLY and CDR2 is FYNNEI. The CDR3 runs 17 residues. The CDR3 here is CATQRQREARSYNEQFF. The CDR3 nucleotides are TGTGCCACGCAAAGGCAGCGGGAGGCCAGATCCTACAATGAGCAGTTCTTC.

The genes are TRBV28 and TRBJ1-2; 7 bases match TRBD1. CDR1 and CDR2 (germline): MDHEN, SYDVKM. J gave up 4 bases and V 4 bases, and 12 bases lay outside the gene matches. CDR3 length: 16 amino acids. Written as DNA, the CDR3 is TGTGCCAGCAGTTATTTCTTATGGACAGGAACCTATGGCTACACCTTC. Its protein product is CASSYFLWTGTYGYTF.

This sequence joins TRBV19 and TRBJ1-5; D unclear. Germline V CDR1 and CDR2: LNHDA, SQIVND (reference sequence). The CDR3 contains 15 residues. Deletions cut 5 bases from V and 2 bases from J, with 13 bases between. The CDR3: CASSEGTRGNQPQHF. The CDR3 coding sequence is TGTGCCAGTAGTGAAGGCACTCGGGGCAATCAGCCCCAGCATTTT.

A few counts support this clone. The gene calls are TRBV4-1 and TRBJ2-2; D unresolved. Germline V gene data show CDR1 as MGHRA and CDR2 as YSYEKL. Trimming stripped 4 bases from V and 1 base from J, with 7 bases between. The CDR3 sequence is 14 residues long. The CDR3 coding sequence is TGCGCCAGCAGCCCTGGCCTGAACACCGGGGAGCTGTTTTTT. It yields the protein CASSPGLNTGELFF.

The V gene is TRBV21-1, the J gene TRBJ2-7; TRBD1 was called by the table and not checked on the DNA. TRBV21-1 is a pseudogene segment. The CDR3 contains 18 residues. The CDR3 spells CASNRTGTTRDRPYEQYF. The CDR3 nucleotides are TGTGCCAGCAACAGAACCGGGACAACCCGGGACAGACCCTACGAGCAGTACTTC.

The rearrangement links TRBV7-2 to TRBJ2-7; 7 bases map to TRBD2. In germline, CDR1 is SGHTA, CDR2 FQGNSA. V trimming: 3 bases; J trimming: 2 bases; junction bases outside the gene matches: 16. The CDR3 length is 18 residues. The CDR3 DNA reads TGTGCCAGCAGCTTCTTAACCGCCACTAGCGTACACGCCTACGAGCAGTACTTC. Its translation is CASSFLTATSVHAYEQYF.

V gene TRBV2 combines with J gene TRBJ2-1; the match to TRBD2 covers 10 bases. J was trimmed by 3 bases and V by 7 bases; bases with no gene match: 6. CDR1 is SNHLY and CDR2 is FYNNEI in the germline V gene. The CDR3 loop spans 15 amino acids. The CDR3 DNA follows: TGTGCCAGCAAGCGACTAGCGGGCATCTACAATGAGCAGTTCTTC. Translating it yields CASKRLAGIYNEQFF.

The chain has TRBV10-3 and TRBJ2-2; TRBD2 matches at 8 bases. Germline CDR1 ENHRY, CDR2 SYGVKD. After removal of 5 bases from V and 2 bases from J, the junction contained 10 bases not matched to a gene. The CDR3 spans 17 residues. The CDR3 spells CAISTPGSGKNTGELFF. CDR3 coding DNA: TGTGCCATCAGTACCCCCGGTAGCGGGAAAAACACCGGGGAGCTGTTTTTT.

This chain's CDR3 is CASSQSLGLGGQETQYF. The CDR3 bases are TGTGCCAGCAGTCAGTCGTTAGGTCTGGGGGGTCAAGAGACCCAGTACTTC. The rearrangement joins TRBV28 to TRBJ2-5, with D possibly TRBD2 on 6 matching bases. Trimming pared 5 bases from V and 2 bases from J, leaving 21 bases between. Germline V CDR1 and CDR2: MDHEN, SYDVKM. CDR3 length equals 17 residues.

The rearrangement joins TRBV6-1 to TRBJ2-1, with 10 bases aligning to TRBD2. The CDR3 runs to 18 residues. Germline trimming cut 2 bases from V and 9 bases from J; bases unmatched to any gene: 16. Per germline, CDR1 MNHNS and CDR2 SASEGT. DNA of the CDR3: TGTGCCAGCAGTGAAAAGCGCTTCCCCCTAGCGGGAGATGGTGAGCAGTTCTTC. Amino acids: CASSEKRFPLAGDGEQFF.

The V call is TRBV6-1, the J call TRBJ1-5; the D is unclear. CDR1 is MNHNS, CDR2 SASEGT, per germline. This CDR3 contains 14 residues. The V end was cut by 4 bases, the J end by 3 bases, with 10 bases between. The CDR3 coding sequence is TGTGCCAGCAGTGTACAGCAGAACAATCAGCCCCAGCATTTT. Amino acid sequence: CASSVQQNNQPQHF.